A selection of T cell receptor beta chains follows, all from one sample in a study of blood T cell repertoires in COVID-19. Only in-frame clones appear in the TCRdb table, and some are missing; sequencing was by immunoSEQ multiplex PCR. Among roughly 50,000 clones listed, around 78% were seen once. The sample was peripheral blood. The receptors come from a human donor in a cohort sampled during active COVID-19. Each CDR3 is given with its conserved first and last residue. Only some rows state a clone size, as once, few, many or a class for expanded clones.

V gene: TRBV5-1
clone size: NA
J gene: TRBJ2-5
CDR3 protein: CASSLGPGGGETQYF

V gene: TRBV5-4
clone size: NA
J gene: TRBJ2-5
CDR3 protein: CASSLGKQKETQYF

V gene: TRBV28
clone size: NA
J gene: TRBJ1-2
CDR3 protein: CASSLIINYGYTF

V gene: TRBV9
clone size: NA
J gene: TRBJ1-2
CDR3 protein: CATWGADGYTF

V gene: TRBV13
clone size: NA
J gene: TRBJ2-2
CDR3 protein: CASSLFTHQPGQGFGELFF

V gene: TRBV6-2/TRBV6-3
clone size: NA
J gene: TRBJ2-7
CDR3 protein: CASSQSTGYSYEQYF

V gene: TRBV6-1
clone size: NA
J gene: TRBJ2-5
CDR3 protein: CASSELSGGGFQYF

V gene: TRBV4-3
clone size: NA
J gene: TRBJ2-1
CDR3 protein: CASSPRYREWYNEQFF

V gene: TRBV19
clone size: NA
J gene: TRBJ1-2
CDR3 protein: CASIWRTGVSVPQGSNYGYTF

V gene: TRBV19
clone size: few
J gene: TRBJ2-1
CDR3 protein: CASSPDRGNHNEQFF

V gene: TRBV4-1
clone size: NA
J gene: TRBJ2-7
CDR3 protein: CASSQGVAGVFFYEQYF

V gene: TRBV9
clone size: NA
J gene: TRBJ2-7
CDR3 protein: CASSVEGQPGVGEQYF

V gene: TRBV10-1
clone size: NA
J gene: TRBJ1-2
CDR3 protein: CAIEGQPYGYTF

V gene: TRBV30
clone size: NA
J gene: TRBJ1-3
CDR3 protein: CAWSPPGGGRNTIYF

V gene: TRBV3-1/TRBV3-2
clone size: NA
J gene: TRBJ1-1
CDR3 protein: CASSQVTGHTEAFF

V gene: TRBV11-2
clone size: once
J gene: TRBJ2-2
CDR3 protein: CASSLDQVVNTGELFF

V gene: TRBV20-1
clone size: NA
J gene: TRBJ2-1
CDR3 protein: CSAPGGVEQFF

V gene: TRBV5-1
clone size: NA
J gene: TRBJ2-7
CDR3 protein: CASRTWGGSYEQYF

V gene: TRBV3-1/TRBV3-2
clone size: once
J gene: TRBJ1-1
CDR3 protein: CASSHLSRGSTEAFF

V gene: TRBV10-3
clone size: NA
J gene: TRBJ2-5
CDR3 protein: CAISVTWGVETQYF

V gene: TRBV6-1
clone size: NA
J gene: TRBJ2-7
CDR3 protein: CASSGRLAGALSSYEQYF

V gene: TRBV24-1
clone size: NA
J gene: TRBJ2-7
CDR3 protein: CATSDGVSYEQYF

V gene: TRBV13
clone size: many
J gene: TRBJ1-4
CDR3 protein: CASSLRFSGTNEKLFF

V gene: TRBV19
clone size: NA
J gene: TRBJ2-6
CDR3 protein: CASSVGAGANVLTF

V gene: TRBV9
clone size: NA
J gene: TRBJ1-6
CDR3 protein: CASSFQGGNSPLHF

V gene: TRBV21-1
clone size: NA
J gene: TRBJ1-5
CDR3 protein: CASHRGHANQPQHF

V gene: TRBV2
clone size: NA
J gene: TRBJ2-7
CDR3 protein: CASSARTASYEQYF

V gene: TRBV12-3/TRBV12-4
clone size: NA
J gene: TRBJ2-7
CDR3 protein: CASSLLEGQPQYF

V gene: TRBV4-2
clone size: NA
J gene: TRBJ2-5
CDR3 protein: CASSQELWESQYF

V gene: TRBV19
clone size: NA
J gene: TRBJ1-1
CDR3 protein: CASSIRGNTEAFF

V gene: TRBV4-3
clone size: NA
J gene: TRBJ2-7
CDR3 protein: CASSQDLAGAFYEQYF

V gene: TRBV5-4
clone size: NA
J gene: TRBJ2-7
CDR3 protein: CASSLASSGVTYEQYF

V gene: TRBV13
clone size: NA
J gene: TRBJ1-5
CDR3 protein: CASSLGQGSSYQPQHF

V gene: TRBV3-1/TRBV3-2
clone size: few
J gene: TRBJ1-1
CDR3 protein: CASSQGGGTEAFF

V gene: TRBV4-3
clone size: NA
J gene: TRBJ2-7
CDR3 protein: CASSHTGNYEQYF

V gene: TRBV9
clone size: NA
J gene: TRBJ2-7
CDR3 protein: CASSVETGSHYEQYF

V gene: TRBV7-2
clone size: NA
J gene: TRBJ1-1
CDR3 protein: CASSPRGVGSRAFF

V gene: TRBV29-1
clone size: NA
J gene: TRBJ1-4
CDR3 protein: CSVDRTGGEKLFF

V gene: TRBV4-3
clone size: NA
J gene: TRBJ2-5
CDR3 protein: CASSQDSLGETQYF

V gene: TRBV14
clone size: NA
J gene: TRBJ1-5
CDR3 protein: CASSLGRQPQHF

V gene: TRBV18
clone size: NA
J gene: TRBJ1-3
CDR3 protein: CASSPPTGTGSGNTIYF

V gene: TRBV2
clone size: NA
J gene: TRBJ1-1
CDR3 protein: CASTPIAGPNTEAFF

V gene: TRBV5-4
clone size: once
J gene: TRBJ2-7
CDR3 protein: CASSLDTTYEQYF

V gene: TRBV4-1
clone size: NA
J gene: TRBJ1-4
CDR3 protein: CASSQDSGRRNEKLFF

V gene: TRBV2
clone size: few
J gene: TRBJ1-5
CDR3 protein: CASRALRGNQPQHF

V gene: TRBV12-3/TRBV12-4
clone size: once
J gene: TRBJ1-5
CDR3 protein: CASSLGQNQPQHF

V gene: TRBV4-1
clone size: NA
J gene: TRBJ1-1
CDR3 protein: CASSHPGLEAFF

V gene: TRBV4-3
clone size: NA
J gene: TRBJ1-6
CDR3 protein: CASSQEPGRYNSPLHF

V gene: TRBV7-2
clone size: NA
J gene: TRBJ1-5
CDR3 protein: CASSLRQGAGQPQHF

V gene: TRBV7-2
clone size: NA
J gene: TRBJ1-2
CDR3 protein: CASSPRGLYGYTF

V gene: TRBV30
clone size: NA
J gene: TRBJ1-5
CDR3 protein: CAWSVSGIFLNSNQPQHF

V gene: TRBV29-1
clone size: NA
J gene: TRBJ1-2
CDR3 protein: CSVGTGSNYGYTF

V gene: TRBV2
clone size: NA
J gene: TRBJ1-1
CDR3 protein: CASSEGSGTEAFF

V gene: TRBV2
clone size: NA
J gene: TRBJ2-5
CDR3 protein: CASSRGQGRQETQYF

V gene: TRBV4-1
clone size: few
J gene: TRBJ2-2
CDR3 protein: CASSTGGELFF